Presented here are 28 T cell receptor beta chains from one specimen sequenced in a study of T cell clones after liver transplantation. Profiling relied on immunoSEQ multiplex PCR, and the TCRdb table lists in-frame clones only, not all of them. The data show 25,000 to 35,000 clones, about 93% seen once. Material: CD8+ T cells from blood, obtained 12 months after liver transplant. These TCRs come from a human patient who received a liver transplant. Some T cells may arise from the graft donor.

This clone has just one count. The V call is TRBV12-2, the J call TRBJ2-7. TRBV12-2 is a pseudogene segment. The CDR3 is 15 residues long. The CDR3 is CASRLAVGRTYEQYF. For the CDR3, the DNA is TGTGCAAGTCGCTTAGCGGTGGGACGGACCTACGAGCAGTACTTC.

The rearrangement links TRBV30 to TRBJ1-4; D remains unclear. Germline V gives CDR1 GTSNPN, CDR2 SVGIG (reference sequence). The CDR3 is 13 amino acids. V was cut by 1 base and J by 8 bases, with 11 bases left in between. CDR3 DNA: TGTGCCTGGAGTGGTGTGGCAGCGGAAAAACTGTTTTTT. This codes for CAWSGVAAEKLFF.

The chain employs TRBV5-6 and TRBJ2-5; D may be TRBD1 (6 bases). CDR1 SGHDT and CDR2 YYEEEE come from the germline V gene. The CDR3 is 14 amino acids. Trimming removed 0 bases at V and 5 bases at J, with 11 bases between. The CDR3 DNA sequence: TGTGCCAGCAGCTTGGCCACAGGGTGGGAGACCCAGTACTTC. This sequence encodes CASSLATGWETQYF.

The genes are TRBV6-5 and TRBJ2-1; D not resolved. Germline CDR1 and CDR2: MNHEY and SVGAGI. V was cut by 0 bases and J by 6 bases, with 9 bases left in between. This CDR3 has 14 amino acids. CDR3 protein: CASSYSGSGNEQFF. CDR3 sequence (DNA): TGTGCCAGCAGTTACTCCGGGTCAGGCAATGAGCAGTTCTTC.

V and J are TRBV27 and TRBJ2-7, with 9 bases matching TRBD2. This CDR3 region has 16 residues. Trimming took 6 bases from V and 1 from J; bases not matched to a gene: 10. Per germline, CDR1 MNHEY and CDR2 SMNVEV (reference sequence). The CDR3 protein is CASSPLGGRGSYEQYF. Here the CDR3 DNA reads TGTGCCAGCAGCCCGCTCGGCGGGAGGGGGTCCTACGAGCAGTACTTC.

This chain connects TRBV27 to TRBJ2-2; a possible D gene is TRBD1 (6 bases). This CDR3 is 17 amino acids long. CDR1 MNHEY and CDR2 SMNVEV come from the germline V gene (reference sequence). V was pared by 5 bases and J by 0 bases, with 16 bases between. The CDR3 bases are TGTGCCAGCAGTACTCTCCGGGACAACGCGAACACCGGGGAGCTGTTTTTT. It specifies CASSTLRDNANTGELFF.

This clone showed up just once. In the same sample, other DNA sequences code for this CDR3. The chain uses TRBV9 and TRBJ2-3; D is possibly TRBD2 (5 bases). V gave up 0 bases and J gave up 0 bases, with 5 bases separating them. The V gene's germline CDR1 is SGDLS and CDR2 YYNGEE. The CDR3 covers 14 residues. CDR3 region: CASSVGGSTDTQYF. Written as DNA, the CDR3 is TGTGCCAGCAGCGTAGGAGGGAGCACAGATACGCAGTATTTT.

The V and J genes are TRBV18 and TRBJ2-3, with D hard to call. V lost 3 bases to trimming and J lost 6 bases, with 4 bases between them. CDR3 length: 11 amino acids. The germline V gene encodes CDR1 KGHSH and CDR2 LQKENI. The CDR3 spells CASSPGDTQYF. Here the CDR3 DNA reads TGTGCCAGCTCACCGGGCGATACGCAGTATTTT.

This chain connects TRBV4-2 to TRBJ1-5, with a tentative D call TRBD1 (6 bases). The CDR3 runs 15 residues. Deletions cut 0 bases from V and 5 bases from J, with 11 bases between. The V gene's germline CDR1 is LGHNA and CDR2 YNFKEQ. CDR3 bases: TGTGCCAGCAGCCAAGAAGACAGGTTAGATCAGCCCCAGCATTTT. This translates into CASSQEDRLDQPQHF.

V gene TRBV28 combines with J gene TRBJ2-7; possibly TRBD2 for D (6 bases). Trimming cost V 3 bases and J 6 bases, with 9 bases left between them. Germline CDR1 reads MDHEN; CDR2 reads SYDVKM. This CDR3 has 12 residues. This CDR3 reads CASSFGGFEQYF. The CDR3 coding sequence is TGTGCCAGCAGTTTCGGGGGATTCGAGCAGTACTTC.

The chain employs TRBV6-1 and TRBJ1-5, with D possibly TRBD1 on 5 matching bases. V gave up 4 bases and J gave up 7 bases, with 17 bases separating them. CDR1 and CDR2 from the germline V gene are MNHNS and SASEGT. The CDR3 extends over 15 amino acids. CDR3 in DNA: TGTGCCAGCAGTGGTAAAGGGGTGACTTTGCAGCCCCAGCATTTT. It translates to CASSGKGVTLQPQHF.

The V call is TRBV9, the J call TRBJ1-2, with a possible D match to TRBD1 (5 bases). Trimming pared 5 bases from V and 9 bases from J, leaving 14 bases between. This CDR3 spans 12 amino acids. Germline V gives CDR1 SGDLS, CDR2 YYNGEE. The CDR3 sequence is CASSRDGERYTF. The CDR3 DNA reads TGTGCCAGCAGTCGGGACGGTGAACGCTACACCTTC.

V and J are TRBV4-3 and TRBJ2-1, with TRBD1 as a possible D gene (6 bases). Germline CDR1 reads LGHNA; CDR2 reads YSLEER. V dropped 1 base and J dropped 8 bases, with 12 bases sitting between them. The CDR3 runs 14 residues. CDR3 in amino acids: CASSQGPRGDEQFF. Written as DNA, the CDR3 is TGCGCCAGCAGCCAAGGACCCAGGGGCGATGAGCAGTTCTTC.

CDR3 sequence reads: CASSEGDASSYEQYF. The DNA for the CDR3 is TGTGCCAGCAGTGAGGGGGACGCCAGCTCCTACGAGCAGTACTTC. V is TRBV2 and J is TRBJ2-7; TRBD1 or TRBD2 may be the D gene (5 bases each). Germline V gives CDR1 SNHLY, CDR2 FYNNEI. The V end was cut by 3 bases, the J end by 0 bases, with 12 bases between. The CDR3 loop spans 15 amino acids.

This clone was counted a single time. J is TRBJ1-1 and V is TRBV28, with TRBD1 as a possible D gene (6 bases). Trimming left V 6 bases short and J 0 bases short, with 11 bases between. Germline CDR1 is MDHEN and CDR2 is SYDVKM. This CDR3 is built from 14 residues. In nucleotides, the CDR3 is TGTGCCAGCAGGCAGGGGTTCATGAACACTGAAGCTTTCTTT. Encoded protein: CASRQGFMNTEAFF.

The gene calls are TRBV27 and TRBJ2-1, with 8 bases lining up with TRBD2. Germline V gene sequence: CDR1 MNHEY, CDR2 SMNVEV (reference sequence). V dropped 9 bases and J dropped 4; count of bases not matched to a gene: 8. CDR3 length equals 14 residues. This CDR3 reads CASLPGGSYNEQFF. The CDR3 nucleotides are TGTGCCAGTTTGCCGGGAGGGTCATACAATGAGCAGTTCTTC.

In the case of this clone: The junction shows a germline mismatch at one end, possibly a read error. The chain carries TRBV27 and TRBJ2-7; maybe TRBD1 (6 bases). Germline V CDR1 and CDR2: MNHEY, SMNVEV (reference sequence). The CDR3 runs 15 residues. The DNA for the CDR3 is TGTGCCAGCAGTTCCCCCAGGGGAAGGACCTACGAGCGGTACTTC. Translation gives CASSSPRGRTYERYF.

This clone was recorded only once. The V gene is TRBV28, the J gene TRBJ2-2, with 12 nucleotides matching TRBD2. The J segment lost 5 bases and the V segment lost 3 bases, leaving 19 bases of the junction unmatched. CDR1 and CDR2 (germline): MDHEN, SYDVKM. The CDR3 sequence is 21 residues long. The CDR3 protein is CASSFPAGGGLAGRVTGELFF. The CDR3 nucleotides read TGTGCCAGCAGTTTTCCGGCAGGGGGCGGACTAGCGGGAAGAGTAACCGGGGAGCTGTTTTTT.

The chain carries TRBV7-9 and TRBJ2-1; D is uncertain. The germline V gene has CDR1 SEHNR and CDR2 FQNEAQ (reference sequence). CDR3 length: 11 amino acids. V dropped 2 bases and J dropped 6 bases, with 2 bases sitting between them. The DNA of the CDR3 is TGTGCCAGCAGCTTAACCAATGAGCAGTTCTTC. Translating it yields CASSLTNEQFF.

In its sample, this clone is medium-sized. The chain employs TRBV5-4 and TRBJ1-2, with D hard to call. V was pared by 2 bases and J by 11 bases, with 10 bases between. Germline assignment: CDR1 SGHNT and CDR2 YYREEE (reference sequence). This CDR3 region has 11 residues. For the CDR3, the DNA is TGTGCCAGCAGCTTCTTGAGTGTATACACCTTC. It yields the protein CASSFLSVYTF.

This chain joins TRBV19 and TRBJ2-1; D unresolved. The CDR3 loop spans 13 amino acids. V dropped 3 bases and J dropped 7 bases, with 10 bases sitting between them. Germline V gene sequence: CDR1 LNHDA, CDR2 SQIVND (reference sequence). In DNA, the CDR3 is TGTGCCAGTAGTATTGCCCCGTGGAATGAGCAGTTCTTC. It is translated as CASSIAPWNEQFF.

In this sample, this clone turned up once. The chain couples TRBV5-1 to TRBJ2-3, with D perhaps matching TRBD1 or TRBD2 (5 bases each). Germline CDR1 and CDR2: SGHRS and YFSETQ. V lost 4 bases and J 5 bases, leaving 14 bases between the germline ends. This CDR3 has 14 amino acids. CDR3 protein: CASSGTAGEDTQYF. CDR3 nucleotides: TGCGCCAGCAGCGGGACGGCCGGAGAAGATACGCAGTATTTT.

CDR3 loop: CASRTTPGQTYEQYF. The CDR3 coding sequence is TGTGCCAGCAGGACAACGCCGGGACAGACATACGAGCAGTACTTC. This sequence joins TRBV27 and TRBJ2-7; TRBD1 matches at 7 bases. With V trimmed by 6 bases and J by 4 bases, 12 bases remained unmatched. The CDR3 sequence is 15 residues long. From germline, CDR1 is MNHEY and CDR2 SMNVEV (reference sequence).

The chain recombines TRBV27 with TRBJ2-4; 8 bases fit TRBD1. V was clipped by 5 bases and J by 4 bases; unmatched bases: 4. This CDR3 comprises 14 residues. Germline CDR1 and CDR2: MNHEY and SMNVEV (reference sequence). The CDR3 DNA reads TGTGCCAGCAGTGCCGGGACAGGAAAAAACATTCAGTACTTC. It encodes CASSAGTGKNIQYF.

This sequence joins TRBV27 and TRBJ2-3, with 13 bases fitting TRBD2. V gave up 0 bases and J gave up 6 bases; unmatched junction bases: 6. Germline lookup yields CDR1 MNHEY and CDR2 SMNVEV (reference sequence). The CDR3 loop spans 17 amino acids. DNA for the CDR3: TGTGCCAGCAGTTTATCGAGGACTAGCGGGAGAACGGATACGCAGTATTTT. The encoded protein is CASSLSRTSGRTDTQYF.

This chain joins TRBV9 and TRBJ2-1; 7 nucleotides agree with TRBD2. CDR1 is SGDLS and CDR2 is YYNGEE in the germline V gene. The J segment lost 6 bases and the V segment lost 0 bases, leaving 3 bases of the junction unmatched. This CDR3 spans 14 amino acids. As DNA, the CDR3 is TGTGCCAGCAGCGTAGGCGGGAGCCGCAATGAGCAGTTCTTC. This encodes CASSVGGSRNEQFF.

This chain links TRBV5-4 with TRBJ1-1; no definite D call. CDR3 length: 17 residues. Trimming cost V 0 bases and J 0 bases, with 15 bases left between them. CDR1 SGHNT and CDR2 YYREEE come from the germline V gene (reference sequence). The CDR3 is CASSLEADTLMNTEAFF. Written as DNA, the CDR3 is TGTGCCAGCAGCTTGGAAGCCGACACACTAATGAACACTGAAGCTTTCTTT.

This clone was observed a few times. J is TRBJ1-1 and V is TRBV30, with 7 bases fitting TRBD1. CDR3 size: 12 residues. V lost 4 bases to trimming and J lost 2 bases; unmatched junction nucleotides: 1. Per germline, CDR1 GTSNPN and CDR2 SVGIG (reference sequence). CDR3 sequence reads: CAWTGGNTEAFF. In DNA, the CDR3 is TGTGCCTGGACAGGGGGAAACACTGAAGCTTTCTTT. The variable domain in full, completed from reference TRBV30 and TRBJ1-1, reads SQTIHQWPATLVQPVGSPLSLECTVEGTSNPNLYWYRQAAGRGLQLLFYSVGIGQISSEVPQNLSASRPQDRQFILSSKKLLLSDSGFYLCAWTGGNTEAFFGQGTRLTVV.